This T cell receptor (beta chain) was documented in a study of T cell responses to AZD1222 COVID-19 vaccine. Study overall: Second-dose intervals of approximately 4 or approximately 12 weeks were pooled. The study's findings and limits: In all cases, repertoires were sampled only after the peak T cell response. Dominant CD4 TCR responses targeted spike regions 160-218 and 743-854. Only 5 or 6 individuals given AZD1222 were seropositive at baseline.

Details on this clone: The antigen is undetermined.

CDR3 size: 13 residues. Germline V gene sequence: CDR1 MNHEY, CDR2 SMNVEV (reference sequence). Losses at the gene ends were 9 bases for V and 2 bases for J; bases not matched to a gene: 4. Sequenced by immunoSEQ multiplex PCR; TCRdb stores in-frame clones only, minus some. The sample holds around 120,000 clones, 91% seen once. Here the sequenced sample was peripheral blood, taken on day 0 of AZD1222 vaccination. The clonotype originates from an adult in good health. The gene calls are TRBV27 and TRBJ2-1; 7 positions agree with TRBD1. In DNA, the CDR3 is TGTGCCAGTCGGACAGGCCCCTACAATGAGCAGTTCTTC. This encodes CASRTGPYNEQFF.